Following are 30 T cell receptor beta chains from one sample sequenced in a study of glioma-infiltrating T cells after dendritic cell vaccination. Clones were sequenced by immunoSEQ multiplex PCR, and TCRdb holds only the in-frame ones, with some missing. The sample records some 24,000 clones, just under 90% being singletons. Stated time point: after dendritic cell vaccination, including at tumor progression/relapse. The sample was blood, taken after dendritic cell vaccination. The receptors come from a human donor with glioblastoma.

As for this clone: This sample includes further DNA sequences coding for the same CDR3. The chain joins TRBV6-1 to TRBJ1-6; tentative D call: TRBD1 (5 bases). The CDR3 has 15 residues. V was trimmed by 2 bases and J by 5 bases, leaving 10 bases between them. From germline, CDR1 is MNHNS and CDR2 SASEGT. In DNA form, the CDR3 reads TGTGCCAGCAGTGAACTTAAGGGGAATAATTCACCCCTCCACTTT. It is translated as CASSELKGNNSPLHF.

The chain combines TRBV10-3 with TRBJ2-2; 9 nucleotides agree with TRBD2. Germline CDR1 reads ENHRY; CDR2 reads SYGVKD. The CDR3 extends over 15 amino acids. J was trimmed by 6 bases and V by 6 bases; bases with no gene match: 8. The CDR3 DNA follows: TGTGCCATCAGCGGGACTAGCTCTTTCGCCGGGGAGCTGTTTTTT. This sequence encodes CAISGTSSFAGELFF.

The CDR3 sequence is CASSQESRTGYEQYF. In nucleotides, the CDR3 is TGTGCCAGCAGCCAAGAATCCCGAACAGGTTACGAGCAGTACTTC. V usage is TRBV4-2 and J usage is TRBJ2-7, with D perhaps matching TRBD1 (5 bases). Trimming took 0 bases from V and 4 from J, leaving 13 bases between them. This CDR3 spans 15 amino acids. Germline V gene data show CDR1 as LGHNA and CDR2 as YNFKEQ.

The chain employs TRBV19 and TRBJ2-2; 9 bases match TRBD2. Trimming at V came to 2 bases and at J to 4 bases, leaving 2 bases not matched to a gene. The CDR3 length is 15 residues. Germline V lookup: CDR1 LNHDA, CDR2 SQIVND (reference sequence). The CDR3 nucleotides read TGTGCCAGTAGTATAAGGCGGGGGGGCACCGGGGAGCTGTTTTTT. It yields the protein CASSIRRGGTGELFF.

The V gene is TRBV7-2, the J gene TRBJ2-3; TRBD2 matches at 10 bases. The CDR3 has 17 amino acids. The V and J ends lost 5 bases and 5 bases, in that order; junction bases with no gene match: 13. Germline V lookup: CDR1 SGHTA, CDR2 FQGNSA. DNA of the CDR3: TGTGCCAGCAGCCCTACCCAACTAGCGGGGCAGGGAGATACGCAGTATTTT. As protein: CASSPTQLAGQGDTQYF.

This rearrangement joins TRBV18 to TRBJ2-5; the D is unclear. V shed 4 bases and J shed 0 bases, with 6 bases lying between them. Per germline, CDR1 KGHSH and CDR2 LQKENI. The CDR3 is 13 residues long. The CDR3 loop reads CASSRSYQETQYF. In nucleotides, the CDR3 is TGTGCCAGCTCACGAAGCTACCAAGAGACCCAGTACTTC. The full variable domain, its missing parts supplied by reference TRBV18 and TRBJ2-5, is NAGVMQNPRHLVRRRGQEARLRCSPMKGHSHVYWYRQLPEEGLKFMVYLQKENIIDESGMPKERFSAEFPKEGPSILRIQQVVRGDSAAYFCASSRSYQETQYFGPGTRLLVL.

V and J are TRBV2 and TRBJ2-3; D may be TRBD1 (6 bases). CDR1 and CDR2 (germline): SNHLY, FYNNEI. V lost 7 bases and J lost 0, with 11 bases in between. The CDR3 totals 14 residues. In nucleotides, the CDR3 is TGTGCCAGCAAAGGGGGACGGAGCACAGATACGCAGTATTTT. Its translation is CASKGGRSTDTQYF. The complete variable domain, with remaining parts taken from reference TRBV2 and TRBJ2-3, reads EPEVTQTPSHQVTQMGQEVILRCVPISNHLYFYWYRQILGQKVEFLVSFYNNEISEKSEIFDDQFSVERPDGSNFTLKIRSTKLEDSAMYFCASKGGRSTDTQYFGPGTRLTVL.

This clone showed up just once. The rearrangement links TRBV10-1 to TRBJ2-2; maybe TRBD1 (6 bases). Germline V gives CDR1 WNHNN, CDR2 SYGVQD (reference sequence). The CDR3 is made up of 15 amino acids. With 0 bases removed from V and 6 bases from J, the gap between germline ends came to 11 bases. The CDR3: CASSESVGGAGELFF. The CDR3 DNA reads as TGCGCCAGCAGTGAGTCGGTTGGGGGCGCCGGGGAGCTGTTTTTT.

The chain recombines TRBV6-5 with TRBJ2-7, with TRBD1 matching 12 bases. Germline V gives CDR1 MNHEY, CDR2 SVGAGI. The ends lost 6 bases at V and 5 bases at J; junction bases unmatched: 5. The CDR3 contains 14 residues. CDR3 sequence (DNA): TGTGCCAGCAGGGCCGGGACAGGGGGCAACGAGCAGTACTTC. It yields the protein CASRAGTGGNEQYF.

This clone has only one observation. The chain couples TRBV7-9 to TRBJ2-5; D uncertain. Germline V gene sequence: CDR1 SEHNR, CDR2 FQNEAQ (reference sequence). Between the trimmed V and J ends, which lost 0 bases and 4 bases, there was a span of 3 bases. The CDR3 loop spans 12 amino acids. The CDR3 spells CASSLARETQYF. For the CDR3, the DNA is TGTGCCAGCAGCTTAGCGCGAGAGACCCAGTACTTC.

This sequence joins TRBV5-1 and TRBJ2-3, with 14 bases aligning to TRBD2. CDR3 length: 15 residues. CDR1 and CDR2 from the germline V gene are SGHRS and YFSETQ. J gave up 4 bases and V 4 bases, and 2 bases lay outside the gene matches. CDR3 protein: CASSGTSGGPDTQYF. CDR3 coding DNA: TGCGCCAGCAGCGGGACTAGCGGGGGCCCAGATACGCAGTATTTT.

The chain links TRBV7-2 to TRBJ2-1, with a possible D match to TRBD2 (8 bases). Per the germline V gene, CDR1 is SGHTA and CDR2 is FQGNSA. CDR3 size: 17 residues. Trimming took off 5 bases at V and 3 bases at J, with 20 bases between the two ends. The CDR3 protein is CASSQGGAGVGYNEQFF. In nucleotides, the CDR3 is TGTGCCAGCAGCCAGGGGGGAGCGGGGGTCGGCTACAATGAGCAGTTCTTC.

V usage is TRBV19 and J usage is TRBJ1-6, with TRBD1 matching over 7 bases. The CDR3 runs to 14 residues. Per germline, CDR1 LNHDA and CDR2 SQIVND (reference sequence). V lost 8 bases, J lost 9 bases, and 10 bases stayed unmatched. Here the CDR3 DNA reads TGTGCCAGTGGTTCAACAGGGGTGAGTTCACCCCTCCACTTT. It translates to CASGSTGVSSPLHF.

In its sample, this clone was seen once. The V call is TRBV6-1, the J call TRBJ1-2, with TRBD1 matching over 7 bases. Germline V lookup: CDR1 MNHNS, CDR2 SASEGT. The CDR3 runs to 13 residues. V shed 5 bases, J shed 5 bases, and the junction held 5 bases outside the gene matches. CDR3 bases: TGTGCCAGCAGTACCTTGACAGGGTATGGCTACACCTTC. This encodes CASSTLTGYGYTF.

The chain uses TRBV7-2 and TRBJ2-1; tentatively, D is TRBD2 (5 bases). This CDR3 contains 15 residues. Germline V gene lookup returns CDR1 SGHTA and CDR2 FQGNSA. V lost 3 bases to trimming and J lost 2 bases, with 11 bases between them. CDR3 amino acids: CASSFGRAAYNEQFF. The CDR3 nucleotides are TGTGCCAGCAGCTTTGGGCGGGCGGCCTACAATGAGCAGTTCTTC.

The rearrangement links TRBV19 to TRBJ1-6; TRBD1 matches at 7 bases. The CDR3 is 14 amino acids. The germline CDR1 and CDR2 sequences are LNHDA and SQIVND (reference sequence). With V trimmed by 8 bases and J by 7 bases, 8 bases remained unmatched. CDR3 region: CASGTGTANSPLHF. CDR3 coding DNA: TGTGCCAGTGGAACCGGGACAGCGAATTCACCCCTCCACTTT.

J is TRBJ2-5 and V is TRBV11-2, with 10 nucleotides matching TRBD1. The CDR3 totals 15 residues. CDR1 and CDR2 (germline): SGHAT, FQNNGV. The ends lost 0 bases at V and 5 bases at J; junction bases unmatched: 3. The CDR3 here is CASSLDDRGHETQYF. CDR3 sequence (DNA): TGTGCCAGCAGCTTAGACGACAGGGGGCACGAGACCCAGTACTTC.

The V call is TRBV7-2, the J call TRBJ2-5, with TRBD2 matching 7 bases. Germline values: CDR1 SGHTA, CDR2 FQGNSA. The CDR3 is 15 amino acids. J gave up 3 bases and V 3 bases, and 7 bases lay outside the gene matches. The CDR3 here is CASSFRASGKETQYF. The CDR3, as DNA: TGTGCCAGCAGCTTTAGGGCTAGCGGAAAAGAGACCCAGTACTTC.

V is TRBV11-1 and J is TRBJ2-1, with D possibly TRBD2 on 7 matching bases. The V and J ends lost 0 bases and 5 bases respectively, with 14 bases between them. Germline V gives CDR1 SGHAT, CDR2 FQDESV (reference sequence). The CDR3 spans 16 residues. The CDR3 spells CASSLALSGGHNEQFF. The CDR3 DNA is TGTGCCAGCAGCTTAGCGCTGTCGGGGGGCCACAATGAGCAGTTCTTC.

This clone occurred once. The chain recombines TRBV18 with TRBJ1-5, with D uncertain. The CDR3 consists of 12 residues. V shed 3 bases and J shed 4 bases, with 4 bases lying between them. Germline CDR1 is KGHSH and CDR2 is LQKENI. CDR3 residues: CASSPSNQPQHF. Written as DNA, the CDR3 is TGTGCCAGCTCACCGTCTAATCAGCCCCAGCATTTT.

V is TRBV7-9 and J is TRBJ2-2; 9 nucleotides match TRBD2. The V gene's germline CDR1 is SEHNR and CDR2 FQNEAQ (reference sequence). The J segment lost 8 bases and the V segment lost 1 base, leaving 5 bases of the junction unmatched. This CDR3 has 15 amino acids. This CDR3 is CASSLGGLAYGELFF. In DNA form, the CDR3 reads TGTGCCAGCAGCTTAGGGGGACTAGCCTATGGGGAGCTGTTTTTT.

The gene calls are TRBV5-1 and TRBJ2-1; possible D gene TRBD1, 6 bases. Germline V gives CDR1 SGHRS, CDR2 YFSETQ. The V end lost 4 bases, the J end lost 2 bases, and 13 bases lay between the germline ends. The CDR3 is 15 residues long. The CDR3 sequence is CASSVGHSTYNEQFF. In DNA, the CDR3 is TGCGCCAGCAGCGTGGGACACTCGACCTACAATGAGCAGTTCTTC.

J is TRBJ2-5 and V is TRBV6-1, with D maybe TRBD2 (5 bases). Trimming shortened V by 9 bases and J by 2 bases, and 13 bases separated the two germline ends. This CDR3 comprises 13 residues. Germline values: CDR1 MNHNS, CDR2 SASEGT. CDR3 nucleotides: TGTGCCAGTGCGGGTTACGAACAAGAGACCCAGTACTTC. Translated: CASAGYEQETQYF.

For the CDR3, the DNA is TGTGCCAGCAGTGAAGCCCGTCTGGAGAGGGTTACTAGCACAGATACGCAGTATTTT. Translated, it gives CASSEARLERVTSTDTQYF. V usage is TRBV6-1 and J usage is TRBJ2-3; D might be TRBD2 (5 bases). Germline CDR1 and CDR2: MNHNS and SASEGT. With 0 bases removed from V and 0 bases from J, the gap between germline ends came to 19 bases. The CDR3 has 19 amino acids.

J is TRBJ2-1 and V is TRBV5-1, with 10 bases identical to TRBD2. This CDR3 comprises 16 residues. Germline V gene data show CDR1 as SGHRS and CDR2 as YFSETQ. V was clipped by 0 bases and J by 6 bases; unmatched bases: 6. The CDR3, as DNA: TGCGCCAGCAGCTTGGACCTAGCGGGGGCAAGCAATGAGCAGTTCTTC. Translated, it gives CASSLDLAGASNEQFF.

The chain has TRBV18 and TRBJ1-1; D is undetermined. The CDR3 totals 13 residues. Trimming stripped 3 bases from V and 0 bases from J, with 5 bases between. The germline CDR1 and CDR2 sequences are KGHSH and LQKENI. This CDR3 reads CASSPPMNTEAFF. In nucleotides, the CDR3 is TGTGCCAGCTCACCCCCTATGAACACTGAAGCTTTCTTT.

The rearrangement uses TRBV10-3 and TRBJ1-1; no clear D gene. The germline CDR1 and CDR2 sequences are ENHRY and SYGVKD. V was cut by 10 bases and J by 5 bases, with 11 bases left in between. CDR3 length: 11 amino acids. The DNA of the CDR3 is TGTGCCACCCTAGATGGAACTGAAGCTTTCTTT. Translated: CATLDGTEAFF.

This chain uses TRBV5-1 with TRBJ2-7; 7 bases match TRBD2. CDR1 and CDR2 from the germline V gene are SGHRS and YFSETQ. V lost 5 bases and J lost 1; bases outside the gene matches: 6. The length of the CDR3 is 14 residues. CDR3 DNA sequence: TGCGCCAGCAGTGATAGCGGGTCGTCCTACGAGCAGTACTTC. Translation: CASSDSGSSYEQYF.

V is TRBV19 and J is TRBJ1-6; TRBD1 matches 8 bases. Germline CDR1 is LNHDA and CDR2 is SQIVND (reference sequence). The CDR3 consists of 15 residues. Trimming took 3 bases from V and 10 from J; bases not matched to a gene: 8. The CDR3 region is CASSIQGAPISPLHF. The CDR3 DNA is TGTGCCAGTAGTATTCAGGGGGCTCCTATCTCACCCCTCCACTTT. Full variable domain (rest looked up from reference TRBV19 and TRBJ1-6): DGGITQSPKYLFRKEGQNVTLSCEQNLNHDAMYWYRQDPGQGLRLIYYSQIVNDFQKGDIAEGYSVSREKKESFPLTVTSAQKNPTAFYLCASSIQGAPISPLHFGNGTRLTVT.

The J gene is TRBJ2-1, the V gene TRBV19; 9 bases match TRBD2. With 1 base clipped from V and 8 bases from J, the junction kept 9 bases outside the gene matches. The CDR3 contains 16 residues. Germline CDR1 LNHDA, CDR2 SQIVND (reference sequence). The CDR3 region is CASSIALAGRSHEQFF. The CDR3 bases are TGTGCCAGTAGTATAGCCCTAGCGGGGCGGTCGCATGAGCAGTTCTTC.